The next 4 T cell receptor beta chains were all read from a single sample in a study of identical twins. TCRdb ran MiXCR on the 5' RACE reads and lists one entry per CDR3 protein. The sample holds 350,000 or so distinct CDR3 sequences, about 12% seen once. These data were also reused for a study on yellow fever vaccine responses in identical twins.

Sequencing input: CD8+ T cells sorted from blood. These receptors were obtained from a woman aged 18 to 35 in good health.

At least ten counts were recorded for this clonotype. This chain links TRBV4-1 with TRBJ1-6, with 9 nucleotides matching TRBD1. V lost 3 bases to trimming and J lost 6 bases; unmatched junction nucleotides: 6. The CDR3 is 16 residues long. The germline V gene has CDR1 MGHRA and CDR2 YSYEKL. For the CDR3, the DNA is TGCGCCAGCAGCCAGGCCGGGACAGGGCGTAATTCACCCCTCCACTTT. Translation gives CASSQAGTGRNSPLHF.

The CDR3: CASIPGLTLTGELFF. DNA of the CDR3: TGTGCCAGCATCCCGGGACTAACATTGACCGGGGAGCTGTTTTTT. This rearrangement joins TRBV28 to TRBJ2-2; 7 bases line up with TRBD2. The germline CDR1 and CDR2 sequences are MDHEN and SYDVKM. Trimming cost V 7 bases and J 5 bases; bases outside gene matches: 10. The CDR3 spans 15 residues.

This sequence joins TRBV5-5 and TRBJ1-1; D is unresolved. Germline-derived CDR1 and CDR2 are SGHKS and YYEKEE (reference sequence). The CDR3 is made up of 13 amino acids. With 4 bases removed from V and 8 bases from J, the gap between germline ends came to 15 bases. The CDR3 bases are TGTGCCAGCAGCCGCCAAGCAGAGGAGGAAGCTTTCTTT. It specifies CASSRQAEEEAFF.

For this clonotype: Since a much larger clone is just one base distant, this may be a read error. The genes are TRBV15 and TRBJ1-2; D remains ambiguous. The germline V gene has CDR1 LNHNV and CDR2 YYDKDF (reference sequence). The CDR3 contains 11 residues. CDR3: CTTSSLGGYTF. DNA for the CDR3: TGTACCACCAGCAGTTTGGGCGGCTACACCTTC.